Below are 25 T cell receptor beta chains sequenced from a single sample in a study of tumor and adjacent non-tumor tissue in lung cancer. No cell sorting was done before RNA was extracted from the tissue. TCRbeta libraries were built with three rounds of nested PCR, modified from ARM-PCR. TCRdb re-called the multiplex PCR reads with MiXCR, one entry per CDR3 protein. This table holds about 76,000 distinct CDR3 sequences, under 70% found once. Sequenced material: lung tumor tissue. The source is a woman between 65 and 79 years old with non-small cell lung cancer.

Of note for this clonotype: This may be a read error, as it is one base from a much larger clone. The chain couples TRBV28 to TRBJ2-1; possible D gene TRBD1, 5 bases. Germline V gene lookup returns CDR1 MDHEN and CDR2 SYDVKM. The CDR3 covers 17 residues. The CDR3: CASSHGQGIAWANEHFF. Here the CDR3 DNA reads TGTGCCAGCAGTCACGGCCAGGGAATCGCCTGGGCCAATGAGCATTTCTTC.

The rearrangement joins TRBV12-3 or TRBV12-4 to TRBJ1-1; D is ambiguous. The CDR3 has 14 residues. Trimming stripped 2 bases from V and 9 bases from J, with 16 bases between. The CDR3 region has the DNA TGTGCCAGCAGTTTACGGCACAGCCCCTGGCAAGCTTTCTTT. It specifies CASSLRHSPWQAFF.

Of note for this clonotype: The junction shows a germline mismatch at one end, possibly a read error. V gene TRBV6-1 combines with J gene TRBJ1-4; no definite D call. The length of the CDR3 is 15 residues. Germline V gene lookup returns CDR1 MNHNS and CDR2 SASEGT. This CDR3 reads CASRDGSVTNEKLFF. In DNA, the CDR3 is TGTGCCAGCAGGGACGGATCAGTAACTAACGAAAAACTGTTTTTT.

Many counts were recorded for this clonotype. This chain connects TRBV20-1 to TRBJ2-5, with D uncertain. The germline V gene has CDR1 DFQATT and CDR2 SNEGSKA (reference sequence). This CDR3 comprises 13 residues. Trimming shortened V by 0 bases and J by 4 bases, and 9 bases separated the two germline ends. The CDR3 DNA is TGCAGTGCTAGAGAGCTGGGTGTAGAGACCCAGTACTTC. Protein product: CSARELGVETQYF.

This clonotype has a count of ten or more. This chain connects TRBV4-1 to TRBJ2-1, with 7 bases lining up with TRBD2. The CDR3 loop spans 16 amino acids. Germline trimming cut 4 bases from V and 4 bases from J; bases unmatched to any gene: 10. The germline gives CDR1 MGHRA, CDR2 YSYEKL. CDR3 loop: CASSRDRASGYNEQFF. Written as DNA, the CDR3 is TGCGCCAGCAGCCGAGATAGGGCTAGCGGATACAATGAGCAGTTCTTC.

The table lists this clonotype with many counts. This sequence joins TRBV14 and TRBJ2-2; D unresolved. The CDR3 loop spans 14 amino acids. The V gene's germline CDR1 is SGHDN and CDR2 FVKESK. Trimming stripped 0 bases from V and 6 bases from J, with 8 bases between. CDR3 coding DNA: TGTGCCAGCAGCCAAGATATTGTGGCCGGGGAGCTGTTTTTT. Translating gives CASSQDIVAGELFF.

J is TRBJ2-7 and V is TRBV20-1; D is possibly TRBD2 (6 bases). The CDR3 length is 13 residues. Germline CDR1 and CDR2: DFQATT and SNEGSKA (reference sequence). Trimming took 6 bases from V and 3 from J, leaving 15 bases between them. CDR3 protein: CSASGGMGYEQYF. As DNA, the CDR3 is TGCAGTGCCTCTGGCGGGATGGGCTACGAGCAGTACTTC.

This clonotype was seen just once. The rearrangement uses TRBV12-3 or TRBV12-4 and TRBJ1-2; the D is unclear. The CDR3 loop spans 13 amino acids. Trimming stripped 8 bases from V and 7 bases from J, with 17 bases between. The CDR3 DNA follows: TGTGCCAGCTCAATTTTCCTGGGCGGTGGCTACACCTTC. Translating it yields CASSIFLGGGYTF.

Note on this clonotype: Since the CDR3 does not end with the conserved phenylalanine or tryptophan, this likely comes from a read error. CDR3 DNA: TGCAGCGTCGGGGACAGCCTAATAACTTACGAGCAGTACTAC. As protein: CSVGDSLITYEQYY. The chain links TRBV29-1 to TRBJ2-7; TRBD1 agrees at 7 bases. The CDR3 is made up of 14 amino acids. Germline V gene data show CDR1 as SQVTM and CDR2 as ANQGSEA. Germline trimming cut 6 bases from V and 4 bases from J; bases unmatched to any gene: 12.

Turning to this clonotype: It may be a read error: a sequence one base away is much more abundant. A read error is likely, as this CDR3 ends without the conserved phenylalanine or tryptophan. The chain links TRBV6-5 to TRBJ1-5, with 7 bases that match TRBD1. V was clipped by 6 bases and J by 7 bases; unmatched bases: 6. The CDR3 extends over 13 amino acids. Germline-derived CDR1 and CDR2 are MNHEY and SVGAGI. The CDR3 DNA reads TGTGCCAGCAGCCGACAGGGTGGCCAGCCCCAGCATCTT. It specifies CASSRQGGQPQHL.

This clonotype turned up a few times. The CDR3 loop reads CAGSYNSNQPQHF. The CDR3 DNA sequence: TGTGCCGGTAGTTATAATAGCAATCAGCCCCAGCATTTT. The rearrangement uses TRBV12-3 or TRBV12-4 and TRBJ1-5; D remains ambiguous. V dropped 11 bases and J dropped 0 bases, with 11 bases sitting between them. This CDR3 region has 13 residues.

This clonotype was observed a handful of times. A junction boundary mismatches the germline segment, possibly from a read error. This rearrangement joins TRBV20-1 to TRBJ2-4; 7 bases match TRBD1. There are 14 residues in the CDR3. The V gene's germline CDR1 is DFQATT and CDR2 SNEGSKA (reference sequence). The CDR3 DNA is TGCAGTGCTTTACAGGGGTTAGCCAAAAACACTCAGTACTTC. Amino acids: CSALQGLAKNTQYF.

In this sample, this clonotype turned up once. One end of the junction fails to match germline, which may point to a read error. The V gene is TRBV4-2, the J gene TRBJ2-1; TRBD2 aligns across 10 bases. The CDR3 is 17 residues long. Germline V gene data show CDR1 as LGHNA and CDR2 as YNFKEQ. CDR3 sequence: CASSPEAGLASHNERFF. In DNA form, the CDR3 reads TGTGCCAGCAGCCCAGAGGCGGGACTAGCGTCTCACAATGAGCGGTTCTTC.

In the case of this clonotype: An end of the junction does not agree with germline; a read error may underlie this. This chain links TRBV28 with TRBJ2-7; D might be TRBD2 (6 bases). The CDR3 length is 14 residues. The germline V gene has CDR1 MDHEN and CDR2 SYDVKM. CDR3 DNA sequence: TGTGCCAGCACCGGGACTTTTGGGACCTACGAGCAGCACTTC. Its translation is CASTGTFGTYEQHF.

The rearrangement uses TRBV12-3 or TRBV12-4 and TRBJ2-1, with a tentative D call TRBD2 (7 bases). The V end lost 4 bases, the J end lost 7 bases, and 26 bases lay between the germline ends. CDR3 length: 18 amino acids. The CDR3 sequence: CASSSPSGGPSSGNEQFF. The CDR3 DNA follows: TGTGCCAGCAGTTCCCCGTCGGGGGGCCCCTCTTCTGGTAATGAGCAGTTCTTC.

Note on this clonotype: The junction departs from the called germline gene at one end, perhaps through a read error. CDR3 loop: CSIEVLPQGSSYEQYF. Written as DNA, the CDR3 is TGCAGCATTGAAGTTCTCCCACAAGGCAGCTCCTACGAGCAGTACTTC. The chain combines TRBV29-1 with TRBJ2-7; D remains unclear. From germline, CDR1 is SQVTM and CDR2 ANQGSEA. CDR3 length equals 16 residues.

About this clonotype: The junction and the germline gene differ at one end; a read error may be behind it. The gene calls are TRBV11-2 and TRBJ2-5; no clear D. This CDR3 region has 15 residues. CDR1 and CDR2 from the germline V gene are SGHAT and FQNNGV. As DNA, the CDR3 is TGTGCCAGCAACTTAGATCCCAGCTCAAAAGAGACCCAGTACTTC. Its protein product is CASNLDPSSKETQYF.

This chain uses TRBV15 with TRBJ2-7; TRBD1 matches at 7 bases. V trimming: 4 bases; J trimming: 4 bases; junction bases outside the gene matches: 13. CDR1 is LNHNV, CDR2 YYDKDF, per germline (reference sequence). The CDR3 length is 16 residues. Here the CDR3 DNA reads TGTGCCACCAGCACAACGAAGACAGGGCATTCGTACGAGCAGTACTTC. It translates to CATSTTKTGHSYEQYF.

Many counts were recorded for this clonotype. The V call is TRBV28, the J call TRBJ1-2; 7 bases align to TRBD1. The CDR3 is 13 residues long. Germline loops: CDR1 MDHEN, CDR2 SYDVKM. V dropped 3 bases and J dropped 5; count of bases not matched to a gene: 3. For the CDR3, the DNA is TGTGCCAGCAGTTTGGAGGGGGCTTATGGCTACACCTTC. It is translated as CASSLEGAYGYTF.

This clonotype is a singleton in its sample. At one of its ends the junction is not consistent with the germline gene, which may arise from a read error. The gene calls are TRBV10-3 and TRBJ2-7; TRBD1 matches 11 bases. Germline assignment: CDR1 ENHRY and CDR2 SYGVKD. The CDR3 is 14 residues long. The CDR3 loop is CAIPDRGQGDEQYF. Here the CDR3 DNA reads TGTGCCATCCCGGACAGGGGGCAAGGCGACGAGCAGTATTTC.

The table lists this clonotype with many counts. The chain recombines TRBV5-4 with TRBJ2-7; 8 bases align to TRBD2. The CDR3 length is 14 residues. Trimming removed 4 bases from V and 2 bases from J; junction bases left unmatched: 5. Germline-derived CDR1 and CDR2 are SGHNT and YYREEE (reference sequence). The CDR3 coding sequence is TGTGCCAGCAGCCCTCGGACTAGCCCCTACGAGCAGTACTTC. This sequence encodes CASSPRTSPYEQYF.

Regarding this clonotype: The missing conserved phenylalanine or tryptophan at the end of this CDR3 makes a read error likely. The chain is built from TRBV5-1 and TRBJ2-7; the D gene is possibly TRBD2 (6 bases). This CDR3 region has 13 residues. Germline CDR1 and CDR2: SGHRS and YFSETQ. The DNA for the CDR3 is TGCACCAGCAGCTCGGAGGGATTAGGCGAGCAGTACTCC. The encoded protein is CTSSSEGLGEQYS.

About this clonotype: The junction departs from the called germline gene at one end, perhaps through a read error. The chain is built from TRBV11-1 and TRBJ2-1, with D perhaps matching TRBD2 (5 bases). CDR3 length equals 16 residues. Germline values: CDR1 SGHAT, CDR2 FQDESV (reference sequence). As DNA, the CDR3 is TGTGCCAGCAGCTTAGTCCTAGCAGGCCTGTACAATAAGCAGTTCTTC. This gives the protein CASSLVLAGLYNKQFF.

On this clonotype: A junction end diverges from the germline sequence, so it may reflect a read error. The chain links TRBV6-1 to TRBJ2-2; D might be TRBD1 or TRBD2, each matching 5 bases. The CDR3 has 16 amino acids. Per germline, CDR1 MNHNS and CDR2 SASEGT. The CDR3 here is CTSRETSGRITGEPFF. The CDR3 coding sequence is TGTACCAGCAGGGAAACTAGTGGGAGAATCACCGGGGAGCCGTTTTTT.

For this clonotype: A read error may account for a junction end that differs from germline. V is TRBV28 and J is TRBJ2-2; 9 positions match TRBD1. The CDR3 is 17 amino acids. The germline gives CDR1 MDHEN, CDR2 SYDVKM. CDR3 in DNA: TGTGCCAGCAGTCCCCTCACAGGGGGCGTGGGGACCGTGGAGCTGCTTTTT. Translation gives CASSPLTGGVGTVELLF.